This TCR beta chain was recorded in a study of beta chain features in type 1 diabetes. Study-level points and caveats: Here, the possible influence of HLA type (on TCRB rearrangement) remained unresolved. Patients' naive, central memory and Treg TCRB repertoires seemed closer to one another than those of healthy donors. Type 1 diabetes patients had moderately but significantly shorter TCRB CDR3s in all four CD4+ subsets.

A note on this clone: Its antigen is not identified.

Reverse transcription of all isolated RNA meant that expressed TCRB transcripts were sequenced. It was found that naive, central memory and regulatory T cell samples averaged about 3.5 million reads. Profiled with immunoSEQ multiplex PCR; TCRdb holds only in-frame clones, not every one. The table shows under 250,000 clones, with approximately 15% occurring only once. There are 15 residues in the CDR3. Germline V gene sequence: CDR1 SNHLY, CDR2 FYNNEI. The V and J ends lost 6 bases and 4 bases, in that order; junction bases with no gene match: 6. The TCR was taken from a young man with type 1 diabetes. Sequenced input: naive CD4+ T cells from blood. The V gene is TRBV2, the J gene TRBJ1-1; TRBD1 matches 12 bases. Here the CDR3 reads CASSRDRGPGTEAFF. CDR3 nucleotides: TGTGCCAGCAGCCGGGACAGGGGGCCGGGCACTGAAGCTTTCTTT.